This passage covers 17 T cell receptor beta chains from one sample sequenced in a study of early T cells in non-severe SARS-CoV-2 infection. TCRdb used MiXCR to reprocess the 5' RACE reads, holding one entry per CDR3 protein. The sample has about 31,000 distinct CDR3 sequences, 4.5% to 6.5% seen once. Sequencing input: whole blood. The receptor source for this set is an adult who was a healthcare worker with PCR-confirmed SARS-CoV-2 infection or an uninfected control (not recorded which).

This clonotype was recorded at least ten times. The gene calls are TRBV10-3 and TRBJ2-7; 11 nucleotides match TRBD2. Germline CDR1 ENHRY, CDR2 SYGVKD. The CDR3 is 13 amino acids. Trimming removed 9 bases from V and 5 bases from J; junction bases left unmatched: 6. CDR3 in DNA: TGTGCCATACGTGGGGGACTAGCGGACGAGCAGTACTTC. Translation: CAIRGGLADEQYF.

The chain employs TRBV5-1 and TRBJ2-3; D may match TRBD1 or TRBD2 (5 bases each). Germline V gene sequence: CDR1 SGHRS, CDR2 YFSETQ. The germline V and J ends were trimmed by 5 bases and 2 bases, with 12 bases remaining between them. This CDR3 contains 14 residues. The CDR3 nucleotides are TGCGCCAGCAGAAGGGACGGGGTCACAGATACGCAGTATTTT. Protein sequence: CASRRDGVTDTQYF.

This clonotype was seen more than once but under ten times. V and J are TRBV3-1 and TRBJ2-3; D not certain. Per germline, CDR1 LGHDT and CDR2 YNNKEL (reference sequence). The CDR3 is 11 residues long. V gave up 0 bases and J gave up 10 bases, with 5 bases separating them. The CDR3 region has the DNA TGTGCCAGCAGCCAAGATGGGGCGCAGTATTTT. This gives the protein CASSQDGAQYF.

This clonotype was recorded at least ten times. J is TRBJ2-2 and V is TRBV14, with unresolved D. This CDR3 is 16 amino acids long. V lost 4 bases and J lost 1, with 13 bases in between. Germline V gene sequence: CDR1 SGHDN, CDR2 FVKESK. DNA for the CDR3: TGTGCCAGCAGCCGGTGGCAAGGTGGGAACACCGGGGAGCTGTTTTTT. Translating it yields CASSRWQGGNTGELFF.

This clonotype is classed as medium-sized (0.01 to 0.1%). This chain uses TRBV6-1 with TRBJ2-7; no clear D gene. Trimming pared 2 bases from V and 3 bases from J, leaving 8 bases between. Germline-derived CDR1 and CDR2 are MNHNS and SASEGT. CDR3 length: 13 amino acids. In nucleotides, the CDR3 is TGTGCCAGCAGTGAACAGGCGCACTACGAGCAGTACTTC. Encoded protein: CASSEQAHYEQYF.

The CDR3 DNA is TGTGCCAGCTCACCACCGAGGCCCAACACCGGGGAGCTGTTTTTT. It specifies CASSPPRPNTGELFF. The V gene is TRBV18, the J gene TRBJ2-2; D gene uncertain. Germline values: CDR1 KGHSH, CDR2 LQKENI. The CDR3 length is 15 residues. The V gene lost 0 bases and the J gene lost 2 bases, with 7 bases spanning the gap.

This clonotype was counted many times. The CDR3 region has the DNA TGTGCCAGCAGCCTCAAGCCTGCCGGGACACAAAACATTCAGTACTTC. This encodes CASSLKPAGTQNIQYF. The chain uses TRBV7-6 and TRBJ2-4, with D maybe TRBD1 (6 bases). Germline CDR1 SGHVS, CDR2 FNYEAQ. The CDR3 loop spans 16 amino acids. Trimming cost V 5 bases and J 5 bases, with 19 bases left between them.

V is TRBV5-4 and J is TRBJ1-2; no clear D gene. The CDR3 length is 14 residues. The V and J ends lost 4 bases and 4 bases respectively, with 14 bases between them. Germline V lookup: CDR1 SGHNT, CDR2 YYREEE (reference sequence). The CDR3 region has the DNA TGTGCCAGCAGCCCGATGGCGGAAACCTATGGCTACACCTTC. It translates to CASSPMAETYGYTF.

The CDR3 loop is CASSLDRVVQTQYF. The CDR3 nucleotides are TGTGCCAGCAGCTTAGACAGGGTTGTACAGACCCAGTACTTC. The rearrangement links TRBV28 to TRBJ2-5, with 7 bases lining up with TRBD1. The CDR3 sequence is 14 residues long. Germline trimming cut 6 bases from V and 6 bases from J; bases unmatched to any gene: 10. Germline V gene lookup returns CDR1 MDHEN and CDR2 SYDVKM.

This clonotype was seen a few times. The CDR3 nucleotides read TGCAGTGCTCTGACCGGGTCTTTTGAAAAACTGTTTTTT. Amino acid sequence: CSALTGSFEKLFF. The V and J genes are TRBV20-1 and TRBJ1-4; no clear D. Per germline, CDR1 DFQATT and CDR2 SNEGSKA (reference sequence). The CDR3 is made up of 13 amino acids. V shed 5 bases and J shed 7 bases, with 14 bases lying between them.

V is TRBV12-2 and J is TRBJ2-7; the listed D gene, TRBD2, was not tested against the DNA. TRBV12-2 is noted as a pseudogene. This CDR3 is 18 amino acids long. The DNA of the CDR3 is TGTGCAAGTCGCTTGGCCGGGACTAGCGGTATTCCAACCTACGAGCAGTACTTC. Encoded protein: CASRLAGTSGIPTYEQYF.

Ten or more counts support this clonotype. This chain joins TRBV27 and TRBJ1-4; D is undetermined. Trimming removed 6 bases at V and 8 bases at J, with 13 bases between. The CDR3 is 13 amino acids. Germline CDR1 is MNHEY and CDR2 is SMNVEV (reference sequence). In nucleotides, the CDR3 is TGTGCCAGCAGAGGAGGCAGAGGGGAAAAACTGTTTTTT. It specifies CASRGGRGEKLFF.

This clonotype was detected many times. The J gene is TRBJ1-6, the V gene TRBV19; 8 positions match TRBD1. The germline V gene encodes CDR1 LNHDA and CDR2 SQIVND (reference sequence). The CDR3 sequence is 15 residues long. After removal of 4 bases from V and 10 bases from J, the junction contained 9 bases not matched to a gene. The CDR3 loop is CASSSQTGDGSPLHF. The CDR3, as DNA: TGTGCCAGTAGTAGCCAGACAGGGGACGGCTCACCCCTCCACTTT.

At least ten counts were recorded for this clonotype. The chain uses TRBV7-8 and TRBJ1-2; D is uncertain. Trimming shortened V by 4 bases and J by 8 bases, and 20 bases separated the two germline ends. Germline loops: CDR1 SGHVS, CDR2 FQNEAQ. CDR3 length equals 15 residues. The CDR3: CASSSEEGSIGGYTF. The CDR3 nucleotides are TGTGCCAGCAGCTCCGAAGAGGGTTCCATCGGGGGCTACACCTTC.

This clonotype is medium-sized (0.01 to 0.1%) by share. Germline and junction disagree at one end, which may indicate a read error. The CDR3 spells CASRMTGVAEVFF. The CDR3 DNA follows: TGTGCCAGCAGGATGACAGGGGTGGCTGAAGTTTTCTTT. The V and J genes are TRBV6-1 and TRBJ1-1, with TRBD1 matching 8 bases. CDR1 and CDR2 (germline): MNHNS, SASEGT. This CDR3 region has 13 residues.

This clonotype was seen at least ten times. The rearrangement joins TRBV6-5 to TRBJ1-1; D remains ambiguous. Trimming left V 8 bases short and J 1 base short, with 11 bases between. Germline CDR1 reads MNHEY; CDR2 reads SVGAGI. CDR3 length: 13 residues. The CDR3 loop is CASRKDGNTEAFF. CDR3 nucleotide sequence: TGTGCCAGCCGAAAGGACGGGAACACTGAAGCTTTCTTT.

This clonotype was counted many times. The CDR3 reads CASRSGGKYGYTF. As DNA, the CDR3 is TGTGCCAGCAGATCAGGGGGGAAATATGGCTACACCTTC. The genes are TRBV3-1 and TRBJ1-2; 7 nucleotides line up with TRBD1. J gave up 5 bases and V 6 bases, and 6 bases lay outside the gene matches. The length of the CDR3 is 13 residues. The germline V gene encodes CDR1 LGHDT and CDR2 YNNKEL (reference sequence).